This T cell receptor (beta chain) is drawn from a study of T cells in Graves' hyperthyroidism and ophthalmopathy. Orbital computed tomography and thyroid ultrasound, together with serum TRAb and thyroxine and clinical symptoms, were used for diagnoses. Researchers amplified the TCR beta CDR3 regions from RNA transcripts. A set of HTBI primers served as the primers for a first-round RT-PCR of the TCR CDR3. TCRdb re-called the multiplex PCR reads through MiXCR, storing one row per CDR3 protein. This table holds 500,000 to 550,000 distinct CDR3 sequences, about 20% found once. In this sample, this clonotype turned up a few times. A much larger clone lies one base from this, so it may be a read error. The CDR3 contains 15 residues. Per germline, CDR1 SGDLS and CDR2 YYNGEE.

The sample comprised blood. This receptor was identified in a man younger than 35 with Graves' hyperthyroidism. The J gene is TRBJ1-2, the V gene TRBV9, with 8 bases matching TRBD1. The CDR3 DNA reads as TGTGCCAGCATCGTAGGAGGACAGGGTCTCTATGGCTACACCTTC. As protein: CASIVGGQGLYGYTF.